These T cell receptor beta chains were read from a single sample in a study of T cells in tumors after PD-1 blockade. TCRdb keeps only in-frame clones here, not all; method: immunoSEQ multiplex PCR. The table shows roughly 50,000 clones, with about 85% occurring only once. The sample consisted of PBMCs, taken before anti-PD-1 treatment. Receptor source: a human donor with basal cell carcinoma. The CDR3 runs from the conserved cysteine through the conserved F or W. Fields, in order: CDR3 protein, D gene, J gene, V gene, clone size. A D gene is named only where the DNA matches it firmly. Some rows mark clone size as missing; the rest say once, few, many or name a class of expanded clone.

CDR3 protein: CATSDPSRRTDDTEAFF
D gene: NA
J gene: TRBJ1-1
V gene: TRBV24-1
clone size: NA

CDR3 protein: CASSPGYEQYF
D gene: NA
J gene: TRBJ2-7
V gene: TRBV5-1
clone size: once

CDR3 protein: CASSQQGREKLFF
D gene: NA
J gene: TRBJ1-4
V gene: TRBV6-5
clone size: NA

CDR3 protein: CASSQTLAGGPDTQYF
D gene: TRBD2
J gene: TRBJ2-3
V gene: TRBV3-1/TRBV3-2
clone size: NA

CDR3 protein: CASSRQGPYNEQFF
D gene: NA
J gene: TRBJ2-1
V gene: TRBV14
clone size: few

CDR3 protein: CASNRLGQETQYF
D gene: NA
J gene: TRBJ2-5
V gene: TRBV10-2
clone size: NA

CDR3 protein: CASSFDRGRGTGELFF
D gene: TRBD1
J gene: TRBJ2-2
V gene: TRBV19
clone size: NA

CDR3 protein: CASSESPDYEQYF
D gene: NA
J gene: TRBJ2-7
V gene: TRBV10-2
clone size: NA

CDR3 protein: CAISENVSGNTIYF
D gene: NA
J gene: TRBJ1-3
V gene: TRBV10-3
clone size: few

CDR3 protein: CASTLTGTGEKLFF
D gene: TRBD1
J gene: TRBJ1-4
V gene: TRBV2
clone size: NA

CDR3 protein: CASSSASPGTGLRYYGYTF
D gene: TRBD1
J gene: TRBJ1-2
V gene: TRBV6-2/TRBV6-3
clone size: NA

CDR3 protein: CASRTQVVSTDTQYF
D gene: NA
J gene: TRBJ2-3
V gene: TRBV2
clone size: NA

CDR3 protein: CASRGTVGNDSPLHF
D gene: TRBD1
J gene: TRBJ1-6
V gene: TRBV5-5
clone size: NA

CDR3 protein: CASRLHGPYNEQFF
D gene: NA
J gene: TRBJ2-1
V gene: TRBV12-1
clone size: NA

CDR3 protein: CASSQGWQGEYQETQYF
D gene: TRBD1
J gene: TRBJ2-5
V gene: TRBV4-1
clone size: NA